This T cell receptor beta chain originates from a study of cytomegalovirus exposure and HLA in healthy donors (dated by TCRdb to 2017 to 2019). Broadly, across the study: In an earlier analysis of under 750 of the donors, 276 Gb of sequence data and 100 million or so unique TCR beta sequences from some 170 million T cells were reported. The study profiled the T cell repertoires of about 720 subjects by immunosequencing and related them to cytomegalovirus serostatus. About five DR-DQ haplotypes were treated as single units for association and clustering because of strong linkage in the cohort. Donor age, sex, ethnicity and CMV serostatus were compiled alongside the repertoire data. Class I and class II HLA loci were covered by the typing at four-digit resolution. About 280 gigabases of sequencing data and approximately 92 million unique TCR sequences made up an early release that covered fewer than 650 HLA-typed donors. Rather than using new phenotypic data, the later analysis identified candidate immune exposures from TCR beta sequences and from how often those sequences occurred across donors. All discovery cohort repertoires had been generated using a single sequencing platform. Along with the roughly 700-subject first cohort, a separate validation cohort of around 110 different subjects was used. A later genetic analysis took genome-wide SNP genotypes for about 65% of the 666 donors and used that subset as a discovery cohort. Of the roughly 420 genotyped donors, approximately 81% were placed in the genetic ancestry cluster associated with self-reported Caucasian donors. The study aimed to test whether signatures of past pathogen exposure could be identified by cataloging public T cell receptors. Among 300 to 500 genotyped donors of the cohort, an average of roughly 230,000 unique TCR beta nucleotide sequences was sequenced per donor, of which roughly 18% were non-productive. A later analysis re-examined previously published TCR beta repertoires from just over 650 donors and added high-resolution HLA genotyping to investigate patterns of TCR occurrence. The study combined high-throughput TCR immunosequencing, statistical association of individual TCRs with disease status, and machine learning to predict cytomegalovirus infection status. An earlier analysis of around 640 of the donors used high-throughput TCR beta sequencing to judge whether each TCR beta V gene segment behaved as functional or pseudogenic. The number of typed donors differed by locus: roughly 629-630 for A, B, C, DRB1 and DQB1; some 500 for DQA1; some 590 for DPA1; and some 430 for DPB1.

Comment on this clone: Its antigen target is currently unknown. Per-nucleotide qualities are absent, and no much larger clonotype sits a single base away.

The library was prepared using the immunoSEQ multiplex PCR assay. A mixture of 60 forward primers for TCR Vbeta segments and 13 reverse primers for TCR Jbeta segments was used in the multiplex PCR. The CDR3 region of rearranged TCR beta genes was amplified from genomic DNA with a multiplex PCR assay. On the Illumina HiSeq System, the amplified TCR beta libraries were sequenced as 87-base-pair reads. Regarding the original processing steps: Across the 700 or so repertoires, a later analysis counted tens of millions of unique TCR beta chains, some 11 million of which were shared by at least two donors. A nearest-neighbor algorithm error-corrected the raw reads and collapsed the reads into unique sequences, merging closely related sequences to remove PCR and sequencing errors. Alignment of CDR3 sequences to IMGT reference sequences was used to assign V, D and J gene segments. For a sequence to be retained, at least a six-nucleotide match to both a V gene segment and a J gene segment was required. Rearrangements were classified as productive when the CDR3 lacked stop codons and remained in frame with V and J, and all other rearrangements were classified as non-productive. CDR3 was defined by IMGT convention, running from the second conserved V-encoded cysteine to the conserved J-encoded phenylalanine. The earlier analysis of fewer than 700 of the donors excluded sequences that lacked an unambiguous match to a single V gene segment. An earlier analysis of about 600 of the donors called V segments functional above 56.7% productive rearrangements and segregating when the between-donor standard deviation exceeded 5%. A statistical classification framework was built for diagnosing cytomegalovirus status from the catalog of TCR beta chain sequences. In a later analysis, TCR nucleotide sequences were compared against IMGT/GENE-DB human TR gene sequences so that V and J genes could be assigned. In a later analysis, CDR3 sequences and most-parsimonious VDJ recombination scenarios were assigned using the TCRdist pipeline. In a later analysis, each TCR beta chain was defined by its CDR3 amino acid sequence together with its V-gene family, and reads without a unique V-gene family were excluded. To address suspected cross-contamination and a sequencing artifact, a later analysis removed 550 to 750 highly shared, low-generation-probability nucleotide sequences. For each public chain, a later analysis derived a clonal expansion index from normalized ranks of inferred template counts within each repertoire. Generation probabilities in a later analysis came from a VDJ recombination model fitted to out-of-frame rearrangements, and those results were checked against IGoR. In a later analysis, TCR-TCR, TCR-HLA and TCR-CMV co-occurrence was scored with hypergeometric tests, and a repertoire-size bias correction was applied to TCR pairs. False discovery rates were estimated in a later analysis by permuting HLA or CMV assignments 20 times. In a later analysis, co-occurring TCRs were grouped with DBSCAN, and TCRdist sequence similarity was added when clustering was performed within HLA-allele-positive subsets. For co-occurrence clustering, repertoires with fewer than 30,000 or more than 120,000 public chains were excluded, along with four or five repertoires with anomalous nucleotide sharing. Entries here come from immuneACCESS through TCRdb and include only in-frame sequences with V and J called. Some clones fail to appear in such tables; in the studies checked, an unresolved V gene covers under half of the shortfall, and the cause of the remainder is unknown. D and trimming come from the DNA, and the V and J calls and clone size come from that table. The sample table shows more than 130,000 clones, and around 80% are seen once. 6.5% to 7% of the sample rests with the top ten.

Findings and caveats that apply to the study as a whole: Across donors, most TCR sequences were observed very rarely, whereas some public TCRs were present in many individuals. In a later analysis, TCR association rates were found to vary across HLA loci, with the most associated TCRs seen for DRB1 alleles and the fewest for HLA-C alleles. In a later analysis, several top co-occurrence clusters were reported to appear linked to parvovirus B19, influenza, CMV and Epstein-Barr virus. Some IMGT-functional V segments, including TRBV6-2 and TRBV6-3, could not be distinguished by the 87-base-pair reads and were therefore excluded. Specific HLA alleles were associated with 15,000 to 20,000 TCR beta sequences at a false discovery rate of 0.05 in a later analysis. In this cohort, only TCR beta chains were sequenced, and detectable features were limited by the absence of alpha or paired-chain data. The earlier analysis of a few hundred of the donors excluded about 16 rarely observed V segments, including chromosome 9 orphons, because counts were too low. Broadly in line with IMGT annotations, most TCR beta V segments showed up in productive rearrangements about 90% or about 30% of the time in an earlier analysis of about 500 of the donors. Assigning TCR associations to individual alleles was difficult when HLA alleles, especially DR and DQ, strongly co-occurred. V-gene and J-gene trimming of TCR beta chains was associated with a missense DCLRE1C variant in a later genetic analysis, and the association was replicated in an independent cohort. CMV serostatus was the only immune exposure information available for the cohort. Most CMV-associated TCR beta chains appeared to be HLA-restricted in a later analysis, and the HLA associations seemed to be driven largely by CMV exposure. HLA typing was unavailable for some donors at each locus, so association tests used only the typed subset. A few of the identified cytomegalovirus-associated TCR beta chains were confirmed in vitro to be specific for cytomegalovirus antigens. In a later analysis, HLA-associated TCR beta chains showed more clonal expansion and lower generation probabilities than non-associated chains that were equally common. According to a later genetic analysis, donors in an Asian-associated ancestry cluster had fewer N-insertions in productive TCRs than the approximately 650-donor mean. Correlated functional status among segregating V segments might reflect linkage disequilibrium, but an unknown experimental factor could not be ruled out. The classifier was reported to diagnose cytomegalovirus status with high specificity and sensitivity in both the original cohort and the validation cohort. A further reported finding was that TCR beta sequences accurately predicted the HLA-A and HLA-B alleles for most subjects in the first cohort. It was suggested by the authors that the approach could potentially be generalized to other disease states and immunological phenotypes. The presence/absence analyses assumed that sequencing depth was roughly uniform across donors, and that assumption may not be true. The study listed 150 to 200 TCR beta chains as associated with cytomegalovirus. A cluster of highly shared sequence variants was judged likely to be a technical artifact of the sequencing pipeline.

CDR1 LGHNA and CDR2 YSLEER are derived from the germline V gene. Reading from cysteine to phenylalanine, the CDR3 counts 18 amino acids. Of the read, only the CDR3 DNA is kept; its 54 bases are in frame from base 1. V trim: 5 bases; J trim: 6 bases; unmatched bases: 10. The cohort was made up of about 610 healthy bone marrow donors. Cohort members were all nominally healthy when sampled, although unrecorded immune exposures were likely present. The donor tested CMV seropositive, placing the donor among the roughly 300 seropositive members of the cohort. A peripheral blood sample was provided by each donor, and peripheral blood mononuclear cells were used for TCR beta sequencing. Genomic DNA extraction from the blood cell samples was performed with the Qiagen DNeasy Blood Extraction Kit.

The rearranged segments are TRBV4-3 and TRBJ2-1, with 16 bases in between that match TRBD2. The origin of this receptor is a middle-aged man in good health and CMV-seropositive. The specimen sequenced was PBMCs. DNA sequence: TGCGCCAGCAGCTCCTCCGGGACTAGCGGGGGGGGACGCAATGAGCAGTTCTTC. It is translated as CASSSSGTSGGGRNEQFF.